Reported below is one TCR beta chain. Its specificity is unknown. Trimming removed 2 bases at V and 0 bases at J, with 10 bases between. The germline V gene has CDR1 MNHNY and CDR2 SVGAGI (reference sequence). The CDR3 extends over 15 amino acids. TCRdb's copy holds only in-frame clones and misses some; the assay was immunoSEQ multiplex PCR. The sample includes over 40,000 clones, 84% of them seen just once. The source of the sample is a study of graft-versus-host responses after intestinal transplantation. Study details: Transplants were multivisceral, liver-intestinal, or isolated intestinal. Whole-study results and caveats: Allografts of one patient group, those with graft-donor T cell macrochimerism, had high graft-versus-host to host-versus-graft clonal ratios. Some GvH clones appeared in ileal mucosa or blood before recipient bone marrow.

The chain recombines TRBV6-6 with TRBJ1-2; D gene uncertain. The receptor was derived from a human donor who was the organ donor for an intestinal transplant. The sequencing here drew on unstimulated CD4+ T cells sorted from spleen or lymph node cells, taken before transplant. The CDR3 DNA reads TGTGCCAGCAGTTACCCCGGAGGGACTAACTATGGCTACACCTTC. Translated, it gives CASSYPGGTNYGYTF.